This TCR beta chain was observed in a study of shared clonotypes between healthy human individuals. Study background: Donors were a couple of women and a few men aged 18 to 49.

Repertoires were generated with immunoSEQ multiplex PCR, while TCRdb's copy carries only in-frame clones and drops some. This table has about 1.1 million clones, around three quarters appearing once. Comment on this clone: Its matching antigen is unknown.

Study-wide results and limits: Large depth notwithstanding, sorted-subset sequencing proved incomplete by rarefaction. Relative to their counterparts shared across all four donors, non-shared clonotypes exhibited diminished generation probabilities.

Germline lookup yields CDR1 SNHLY and CDR2 FYNNEI. CDR3 length equals 16 residues. Trimming cost V 2 bases and J 0 bases, with 11 bases left between them. The specimen sequenced was memory CD4+ T cells from PBMCs. This sample's subset: CD45RA-negative fraction. The chain carries TRBV2 and TRBJ1-3; D is unresolved. The TCR was taken from a man in his late teens or twenties in good health. Some clones in this sample may be carry-over from other donors' samples. As DNA, the CDR3 is TGTGCCAGCAGTGAATCAATTTGGCTCTCTGGAAACACCATATATTTT. As protein: CASSESIWLSGNTIYF.